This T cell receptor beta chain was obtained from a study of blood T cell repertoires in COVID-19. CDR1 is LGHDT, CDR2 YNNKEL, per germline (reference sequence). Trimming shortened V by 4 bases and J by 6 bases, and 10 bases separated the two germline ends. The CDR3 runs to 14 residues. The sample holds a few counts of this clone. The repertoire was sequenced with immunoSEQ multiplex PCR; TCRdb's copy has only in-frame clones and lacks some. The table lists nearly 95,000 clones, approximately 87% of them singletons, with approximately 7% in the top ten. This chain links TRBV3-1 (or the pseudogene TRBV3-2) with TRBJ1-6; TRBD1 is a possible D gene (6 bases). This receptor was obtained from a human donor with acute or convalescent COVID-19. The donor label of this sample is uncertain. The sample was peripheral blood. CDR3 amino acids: CASSPGTINSPLHF. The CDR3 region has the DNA TGTGCCAGCAGCCCCGGGACAATTAATTCACCCCTCCACTTT.